Detailed here is one TCR beta chain. Its specificity is unknown. Donors in the study were healthy people who gave bone marrow. The ends were cut back, 4 bases at V and 1 base at J, with 12 bases in the middle. Germline V gene data show CDR1 as SGHRS and CDR2 as YFSETQ. This CDR3 has 14 amino acids. This specimen belongs to a study of cytomegalovirus exposure and HLA in healthy donors. Broader study findings: As was reported, the HLA-A and HLA-B alleles of most subjects were accurately predicted from TCR beta sequences.

This PCR relied on a set of 60 Vbeta primers and 13 Jbeta primers. Method: immunoSEQ multiplex PCR; TCRdb's copy keeps in-frame clones and lacks some. The sample has more than 95,000 clones, roughly 70% seen once. This TCR was sampled from a woman in her fifties or sixties in good health and CMV-seropositive. The V call is TRBV5-1, the J call TRBJ2-7; a possible D gene is TRBD1 (6 bases). The source material was PBMCs. The CDR3 DNA sequence: TGCGCCAGCAGCGGTACAGGGTTTTCCTACGAGCAGTACTTC. This translates into CASSGTGFSYEQYF.